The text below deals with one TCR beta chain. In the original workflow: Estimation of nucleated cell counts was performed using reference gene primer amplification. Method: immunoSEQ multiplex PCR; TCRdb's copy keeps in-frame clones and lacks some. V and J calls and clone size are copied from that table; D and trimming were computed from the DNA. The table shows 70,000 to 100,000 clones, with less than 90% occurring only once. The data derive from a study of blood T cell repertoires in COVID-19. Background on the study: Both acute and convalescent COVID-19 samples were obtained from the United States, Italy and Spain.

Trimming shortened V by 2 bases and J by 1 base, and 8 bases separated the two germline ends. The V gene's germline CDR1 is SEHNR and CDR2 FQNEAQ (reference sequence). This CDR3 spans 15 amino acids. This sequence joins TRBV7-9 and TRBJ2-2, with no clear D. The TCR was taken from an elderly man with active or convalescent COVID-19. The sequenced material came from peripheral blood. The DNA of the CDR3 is TGTGCCAGCAGCTTACTGTCAGGGAACACCGGGGAGCTGTTTTTT. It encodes CASSLLSGNTGELFF.